A single sample gave rise to the 9 T cell receptor beta chains below, sequenced in a study of shared clonotypes between healthy human individuals. Assay used: immunoSEQ multiplex PCR; TCRdb lists only in-frame clones, some missing. The sample carries 2.3 million or so clones, approximately 95% recorded once. The sample consisted of naive CD4+ T cells from PBMCs. Subset given: CD45RA+ positively selected. Source of these receptors: a man aged 18 to 30 in good health. Some clones in this sample may be carry-over from other donors' samples.

The chain carries TRBV7-3 and TRBJ1-1; D ambiguous. Germline V gene sequence: CDR1 SGHTA, CDR2 FQGTGA. CDR3 length: 15 amino acids. The V end was cut by 5 bases, the J end by 1 base, with 14 bases between. The CDR3 spells CASSPHDSRNTEAFF. DNA for the CDR3: TGTGCCAGCAGCCCCCATGACTCACGGAACACTGAAGCTTTCTTT.

This sequence joins TRBV4-2 and TRBJ1-1; the D gene is possibly TRBD1 (6 bases). Trimming removed 0 bases at V and 4 bases at J, with 18 bases between. Per the germline V gene, CDR1 is LGHNA and CDR2 is YNFKEQ. The CDR3 sequence is 17 residues long. DNA of the CDR3: TGTGCCAGCAGCCAAGATCAGGGGACCCCCGTCGGCACTGAAGCTTTCTTT. It codes for CASSQDQGTPVGTEAFF.

The CDR3 sequence: CASSPTYDTQYF. As DNA, the CDR3 is TGTGCCAGCAGCCCGACTTATGATACGCAGTATTTT. The rearrangement links TRBV7-6 to TRBJ2-3; D is uncertain. The V gene lost 5 bases and the J gene lost 6 bases, with 9 bases spanning the gap. The CDR3 runs 12 residues. In germline, CDR1 is SGHVS, CDR2 FNYEAQ.

The V call is TRBV9, the J call TRBJ1-4; D remains ambiguous. V was shortened by 4 bases and J by 0 bases, with 13 bases between the two germline ends. The germline V gene has CDR1 SGDLS and CDR2 YYNGEE. The CDR3 spans 16 residues. In nucleotides, the CDR3 is TGTGCCAGCAGCCCCCGACACACATCAACTAATGAAAAACTGTTTTTT. It encodes CASSPRHTSTNEKLFF.

The V and J genes are TRBV7-2 and TRBJ1-1; no clear D. Germline CDR1 SGHTA, CDR2 FQGNSA. CDR3 size: 14 residues. V lost 1 base, J lost 1 base, and 7 bases lay in between. The CDR3 protein is CASSLDRENTEAFF. The DNA for the CDR3 is TGTGCCAGCAGCTTAGACCGGGAGAACACTGAAGCTTTCTTT. Together with reference TRBV7-2 and TRBJ1-1, the CDR3 gives the full variable domain: GAGVSQSPSNKVTEKGKDVELRCDPISGHTALYWYRQSLGQGLEFLIYFQGNSAPDKSGLPSDRFSAERTGGSVSTLTIQRTQQEDSAVYLCASSLDRENTEAFFGQGTRLTVV.

The chain carries TRBV29-1 and TRBJ2-3; 10 bases match TRBD2. CDR1 and CDR2 (germline): SQVTM, ANQGSEA. J lost 4 bases, V lost 4 bases, and 14 bases had no gene match. The CDR3 is 17 amino acids. The chain's CDR3 is CSVVGRLAGVFADTQYF. The CDR3, as DNA: TGCAGCGTTGTCGGGCGGCTAGCGGGAGTTTTTGCAGATACGCAGTATTTT.

The J gene is TRBJ1-2, the V gene TRBV28, with TRBD1 matching over 9 bases. CDR3 length: 17 residues. The germline V gene encodes CDR1 MDHEN and CDR2 SYDVKM. V trimming: 5 bases; J trimming: 1 base; junction bases outside the gene matches: 11. Here the CDR3 DNA reads TGTGCCAGCAGTATGCACCGCGGGACAGGGCTTAACTATGGCTACACCTTC. Protein: CASSMHRGTGLNYGYTF.

The V and J genes are TRBV19 and TRBJ1-2; 7 positions agree with TRBD1. Germline CDR1 is LNHDA and CDR2 is SQIVND (reference sequence). This CDR3 spans 14 amino acids. The trim removed 6 bases at V and 1 base at J, leaving 5 bases unmatched. In DNA form, the CDR3 reads TGTGCCAGTAGAGGACGACAGGGTAACTATGGCTACACCTTC. It yields the protein CASRGRQGNYGYTF.

V gene TRBV2 combines with J gene TRBJ2-7, with 11 bases aligning to TRBD2. The CDR3 consists of 13 residues. After removal of 8 bases from V and 2 bases from J, the junction contained 2 bases not matched to a gene. The germline V gene encodes CDR1 SNHLY and CDR2 FYNNEI. The CDR3 region is CASQGLAAYEQYF. In nucleotides, the CDR3 is TGTGCCAGCCAGGGACTAGCGGCCTACGAGCAGTACTTC.